Each of the 13 T cell receptor beta chains below was sequenced from the same sample in a study of technical replicates of blood from a handful of donors. Repertoires were generated with immunoSEQ multiplex PCR, while TCRdb's copy carries only in-frame clones and drops some. The sample comprises tens of thousands of clones, about nine tenths of which are singletons, and approximately 0.27% rests with the top ten. The sequencing sample was made of T cells isolated from PBMCs. Receptors originate from a human donor in good health.

The chain combines TRBV30 with TRBJ2-2; 12 bases are a match to TRBD2. The CDR3 covers 15 residues. CDR1 and CDR2 from the germline V gene are GTSNPN and SVGIG (reference sequence). V lost 4 bases and J lost 4; bases outside the gene matches: 4. CDR3 sequence: CAWTSGRGRTGELFF. The CDR3 region has the DNA TGTGCCTGGACTAGCGGGAGGGGACGCACCGGGGAGCTGTTTTTT.

The chain combines TRBV19 with TRBJ2-7; D is perhaps TRBD2 (6 bases). Trimming took off 5 bases at V and 1 base at J, with 9 bases between the two ends. Germline CDR1 is LNHDA and CDR2 is SQIVND (reference sequence). The CDR3 is 13 residues long. The CDR3 is CASSAGTSYEQYF. The CDR3 DNA reads TGTGCCAGTAGTGCCGGGACTTCCTACGAGCAGTACTTC.

This clone was counted between two and nine times. DNA of the CDR3: TGTGCCAGCAGTGAGGACAGGGGGCTCGAGCAGTACTTC. Its translation: CASSEDRGLEQYF. The chain carries TRBV25-1 and TRBJ2-7; 11 bases map to TRBD1. Germline V gene lookup returns CDR1 MGHDK and CDR2 SYGVNS. The J segment lost 6 bases and the V segment lost 3 bases, leaving 1 base of the junction unmatched. This CDR3 has 13 residues.

This clone was seen only once. The CDR3 spells CASSFGHQNTEAFF. The CDR3, as DNA: TGTGCCAGCAGCTTTGGACACCAAAACACTGAAGCTTTCTTT. The chain is built from TRBV7-2 and TRBJ1-1; TRBD1 might be the D (5 bases). The V gene's germline CDR1 is SGHTA and CDR2 FQGNSA. The CDR3 extends over 14 amino acids. The V gene lost 3 bases and the J gene lost 2 bases, with 10 bases spanning the gap.

This rearrangement joins TRBV5-1 to TRBJ1-1; D remains ambiguous. Looked up from germline, CDR1 is SGHRS and CDR2 is YFSETQ. V shed 0 bases and J shed 5 bases, with 14 bases lying between them. This CDR3 has 15 amino acids. CDR3 nucleotide sequence: TGCGCCAGCAGCTTGGAAAGCCAGGCCAGTACTGAAGCTTTCTTT. Translating gives CASSLESQASTEAFF.

The chain couples TRBV5-8 to TRBJ2-3; D may be TRBD1 (6 bases). The CDR3 has 15 residues. V was clipped by 5 bases and J by 6 bases, with 19 bases between them. The germline CDR1 and CDR2 sequences are SGHTS and YDEGEE. The CDR3 here is CASRAGTGTLDTQYF. CDR3 nucleotides: TGTGCCAGCAGGGCCGGGACCGGGACACTGGATACGCAGTATTTT.

The CDR3 is CATTSGTYNEQFF. The CDR3 nucleotides are TGTGCCACAACTAGCGGAACCTACAATGAGCAGTTCTTC. V gene TRBV2 combines with J gene TRBJ2-1; 8 nucleotides line up with TRBD2. Per the germline V gene, CDR1 is SNHLY and CDR2 is FYNNEI. J lost 2 bases, V lost 10 bases, and 4 bases had no gene match. There are 13 residues in the CDR3.

The chain links TRBV11-2 to TRBJ2-4, with TRBD2 identical over 7 bases. J lost 7 bases, V lost 0 bases, and 21 bases had no gene match. The CDR3 is 20 amino acids. The germline CDR1 and CDR2 sequences are SGHAT and FQNNGV. The DNA for the CDR3 is TGTGCCAGCAGCTTAGATATTGGTTCGGGGAGGGTATTGTTGGGGAACATTCAGTACTTC. It is translated as CASSLDIGSGRVLLGNIQYF.

The CDR3 DNA sequence: TGTGCCAGCAAGGCAGGGGTCAATTCACCCCTCCACTTT. This gives the protein CASKAGVNSPLHF. The chain combines TRBV6-5 with TRBJ1-6; D is perhaps TRBD1 (6 bases). Germline CDR1 is MNHEY and CDR2 is SVGAGI. Trimming took 7 bases from V and 7 from J, leaving 11 bases between them. There are 13 residues in the CDR3.

This clone appeared once. This sequence joins TRBV6-1 and TRBJ1-5; unclear D gene. The CDR3 contains 15 residues. V lost 7 bases to trimming and J lost 1 base, with 14 bases between them. Germline lookup yields CDR1 MNHNS and CDR2 SASEGT. This CDR3 reads CASKAPGGSNQPQHF. CDR3 in DNA: TGTGCCAGCAAGGCCCCCGGCGGGAGCAATCAGCCCCAGCATTTT.

This chain uses TRBV6-1 with TRBJ2-7, with D possibly TRBD2 on 6 matching bases. Germline V CDR1 and CDR2: MNHNS, SASEGT. V lost 4 bases to trimming and J lost 5 bases, with 15 bases between them. The CDR3 covers 14 residues. This CDR3 is CASSGGAGSDEQYF. CDR3 DNA sequence: TGTGCCAGCAGTGGAGGGGCGGGGTCGGACGAGCAGTACTTC.

The CDR3, as DNA: TGCGCCAGCAGCTTGGTTACCCAGGAGACCCAGTACTTC. It specifies CASSLVTQETQYF. The chain recombines TRBV5-1 with TRBJ2-5; D is unclear. Germline V gives CDR1 SGHRS, CDR2 YFSETQ. The ends were cut back, 0 bases at V and 5 bases at J, with 8 bases in the middle. This CDR3 spans 13 amino acids.

The chain has TRBV5-4 and TRBJ2-7; 7 bases match TRBD1. Trimming cost V 2 bases and J 2 bases; bases outside gene matches: 4. The CDR3 is 14 amino acids. Germline V gives CDR1 SGHNT, CDR2 YYREEE (reference sequence). Here the CDR3 reads CASSFPGTAYEQYF. For the CDR3, the DNA is TGTGCCAGCAGCTTTCCCGGGACAGCCTACGAGCAGTACTTC.